The T cell receptor (beta chain) described here comes from a study of control samples from healthy donors and cancer patients. Trimming took 2 bases from V and 10 from J; bases not matched to a gene: 11. This CDR3 has 16 amino acids. Per germline, CDR1 MGHRA and CDR2 YSYEKL. Clones were read by immunoSEQ multiplex PCR, and TCRdb kept only the in-frame ones, dropping some. The sample consists of about 150,000 clones, 80% to 95% of them appearing once. The sample taken for sequencing was blood. The TCR originated in a man aged 18 to 29 in good health. V and J are TRBV4-1 and TRBJ1-6; 7 positions agree with TRBD1. The CDR3 loop is CASSQPTEGAISPLHF. Here the CDR3 DNA reads TGCGCCAGCAGCCAACCAACAGAGGGGGCCATCTCACCCCTCCACTTT.